A selection of T cell receptor beta chains follows, all from one sample in a study of T cells after yellow fever vaccination. TCRdb analysed the 5' RACE reads with MiXCR anew, one entry per CDR3 protein. The sample comprises about 360,000 distinct CDR3 sequences, roughly 6.2% of which are singletons, and approximately 16% rests with the top ten. This specimen consisted of PBMCs, obtained 5 days after the yellow fever booster vaccination. Receptors originate from a man aged 25 to 40 who received the YFV17D yellow fever vaccine. Both conserved end residues are part of each CDR3. A D gene is named only where the DNA matches it firmly. Only part of the rows carry a size: once, few, many, or a class if the clone is expanded.

d_gene: -; j_gene: TRBJ1-1; abundance: -; v_gene: TRBV3-1; CDR3aa: CASSQSLTGRIAEAFF; CDR3nt: TGTGCCAGCAGCCAATCCCTCACGGGCAGGATTGCTGAAGCTTTCTTT
d_gene: TRBD2; j_gene: TRBJ2-1; abundance: few; v_gene: TRBV3-1; CDR3aa: CASSQVSGRAYNEQFF; CDR3nt: TGTGCCAGCAGCCAAGTGAGCGGGAGGGCCTACAATGAGCAGTTCTTC
d_gene: TRBD1; j_gene: TRBJ1-2; abundance: few; v_gene: TRBV28; CDR3aa: CASSFPQGQGAYGYTF; CDR3nt: TGTGCCAGCAGTTTTCCCCAGGGACAGGGGGCCTATGGCTACACCTTC
d_gene: -; j_gene: TRBJ1-1; abundance: -; v_gene: TRBV29-1; CDR3aa: CSVPDLTLSNTEAFF; CDR3nt: TGCAGCGTACCAGACCTGACACTCTCGAACACTGAAGCTTTCTTT
d_gene: -; j_gene: TRBJ2-5; abundance: few; v_gene: TRBV5-1; CDR3aa: CASSLVGRQETQYF; CDR3nt: TGCGCCAGCAGCTTGGTCGGCCGACAAGAGACCCAGTACTTC
d_gene: TRBD1; j_gene: TRBJ2-3; abundance: many; v_gene: TRBV5-1; CDR3aa: CASSLVGTGATDTQYF; CDR3nt: TGCGCCAGCAGCTTGGTGGGGACAGGGGCCACAGATACGCAGTATTTT
d_gene: -; j_gene: TRBJ2-2; abundance: -; v_gene: TRBV5-1; CDR3aa: CASSFQLGPGELFF; CDR3nt: TGCGCCAGCAGCTTTCAGCTGGGGCCCGGGGAGCTGTTTTTT
d_gene: TRBD2; j_gene: TRBJ2-1; abundance: many; v_gene: TRBV7-2; CDR3aa: CACVTSGSNYEQFF; CDR3nt: TGTGCCTGTGTGACTAGCGGGAGTAACTATGAGCAGTTCTTC
d_gene: TRBD2; j_gene: TRBJ2-1; abundance: -; v_gene: TRBV4-3; CDR3aa: CASSPGEGREVYNEQFF; CDR3nt: TGCGCCAGCAGCCCAGGCGAAGGGCGGGAGGTTTACAATGAGCAGTTCTTC
d_gene: -; j_gene: TRBJ2-4; abundance: -; v_gene: TRBV7-2; CDR3aa: CASSLVQGFLSRDIQYF; CDR3nt: TGTGCCAGCAGCTTAGTCCAGGGGTTCCTTAGTAGGGACATTCAGTACTTC
d_gene: -; j_gene: TRBJ1-5; abundance: -; v_gene: TRBV5-6; CDR3aa: CASSLGGNGDLYSNQPQHF; CDR3nt: TGTGCCAGCAGCTTGGGGGGGAACGGGGACCTTTATAGCAATCAGCCCCAGCATTTT
d_gene: -; j_gene: TRBJ1-5; abundance: -; v_gene: TRBV20-1; CDR3aa: CSVRDPEANQPQHF; CDR3nt: TGCAGTGTCCGCGATCCAGAGGCGAATCAGCCCCAGCATTTT
d_gene: -; j_gene: TRBJ2-2; abundance: many; v_gene: TRBV12-3/TRBV12-4; CDR3aa: CASSQHNTGELFF; CDR3nt: TGTGCCAGCAGTCAGCACAACACCGGGGAGCTGTTTTTT
d_gene: -; j_gene: TRBJ2-5; abundance: few; v_gene: TRBV28; CDR3aa: CASRARTDQETQYF; CDR3nt: TGTGCCAGCAGGGCCCGGACAGATCAAGAGACCCAGTACTTC
d_gene: -; j_gene: TRBJ1-2; abundance: many; v_gene: TRBV7-2; CDR3aa: CASSFSGDLNYGYTF; CDR3nt: TGTGCCAGCAGCTTCTCAGGGGACCTGAACTATGGCTACACCTTC
d_gene: TRBD2; j_gene: TRBJ2-2; abundance: -; v_gene: TRBV5-5; CDR3aa: CASSLPSSGGPVGELFF; CDR3nt: TGTGCCAGCAGCTTGCCCTCTAGCGGAGGTCCTGTCGGGGAGCTGTTTTTT
d_gene: TRBD2; j_gene: TRBJ2-7; abundance: few; v_gene: TRBV5-6; CDR3aa: CASTQTSETYEQYF; CDR3nt: TGTGCCAGCACCCAGACTAGCGAAACCTACGAGCAGTACTTC
d_gene: -; j_gene: TRBJ2-7; abundance: few; v_gene: TRBV14; CDR3aa: CASSQRVTPREQYF; CDR3nt: TGTGCCAGCAGCCAACGAGTCACGCCCCGCGAGCAGTACTTC
d_gene: -; j_gene: TRBJ2-6; abundance: once; v_gene: TRBV3-1; CDR3aa: CASSQAKTGANVLTF; CDR3nt: TGTGCCAGCAGCCAAGCGAAAACTGGGGCCAACGTCCTGACTTTC
d_gene: TRBD1; j_gene: TRBJ1-5; abundance: -; v_gene: TRBV5-6; CDR3aa: CASSLGQDGSPQHF; CDR3nt: TGTGCCAGCAGTCTTGGACAGGACGGATCACCCCAGCATTTT
d_gene: TRBD2; j_gene: TRBJ2-7; abundance: few; v_gene: TRBV5-4; CDR3aa: CASSLGLGGSTGEQYF; CDR3nt: TGTGCCAGCAGCCTGGGTCTGGGCGGGAGCACGGGAGAGCAGTACTTC
d_gene: -; j_gene: TRBJ2-3; abundance: -; v_gene: TRBV20-1; CDR3aa: CSAFGFLGQYF; CDR3nt: TGCAGCGCCTTCGGCTTTTTGGGGCAGTATTTT
d_gene: TRBD2; j_gene: TRBJ2-1; abundance: many; v_gene: TRBV4-3; CDR3aa: CASSQGIAGVLGEQFF; CDR3nt: TGCGCCAGCAGCCAAGGGATAGCGGGAGTACTAGGTGAGCAGTTCTTC
d_gene: TRBD2; j_gene: TRBJ2-1; abundance: few; v_gene: TRBV7-3; CDR3aa: CASSSLAGGSLEQFF; CDR3nt: TGTGCCAGCAGCTCCTTAGCGGGAGGGTCGCTTGAGCAGTTCTTC
d_gene: -; j_gene: TRBJ2-2; abundance: once; v_gene: TRBV18; CDR3aa: CASSPPDSRELFF; CDR3nt: TGTGCCAGCTCACCCCCGGACTCGCGGGAGCTGTTTTTT
d_gene: -; j_gene: TRBJ2-2; abundance: few; v_gene: TRBV20-1; CDR3aa: CSARDSVLYNTGELFF; CDR3nt: TGCAGTGCTAGAGATTCGGTACTATACAACACCGGGGAGCTGTTTTTT
d_gene: -; j_gene: TRBJ1-1; abundance: few; v_gene: TRBV5-1; CDR3aa: CASRTERTEAFF; CDR3nt: TGCGCCAGCAGAACCGAGCGCACTGAAGCTTTCTTT
d_gene: TRBD2; j_gene: TRBJ2-7; abundance: many; v_gene: TRBV20-1; CDR3aa: CSARSVAGGNSYEQYF; CDR3nt: TGCAGTGCTAGGAGTGTAGCGGGAGGCAACTCCTACGAGCAGTACTTC
d_gene: -; j_gene: TRBJ2-1; abundance: many; v_gene: TRBV6-2/TRBV6-3; CDR3aa: CASSVNTNEQFF; CDR3nt: TGTGCCAGCAGTGTCAACACCAATGAGCAGTTCTTC
d_gene: -; j_gene: TRBJ2-1; abundance: -; v_gene: TRBV5-1; CDR3aa: CASIAASGNEQFF; CDR3nt: TGCGCCAGCATCGCAGCTAGTGGCAATGAGCAGTTCTTC
d_gene: TRBD2; j_gene: TRBJ2-7; abundance: many; v_gene: TRBV6-1; CDR3aa: CASRNLAAYEQYF; CDR3nt: TGTGCCAGCCGTAATCTAGCGGCCTACGAGCAGTACTTC
d_gene: -; j_gene: TRBJ2-7; abundance: -; v_gene: TRBV7-2; CDR3aa: CASSFSGPPGVDEQYF; CDR3nt: TGTGCCAGCAGCTTTAGTGGACCTCCAGGCGTCGACGAGCAGTACTTC
d_gene: TRBD2; j_gene: TRBJ2-5; abundance: few; v_gene: TRBV6-1; CDR3aa: CASNDPRTSGETQYF; CDR3nt: TGTGCCAGCAACGATCCGCGGACTAGCGGGGAGACCCAGTACTTC
d_gene: -; j_gene: TRBJ2-1; abundance: many; v_gene: TRBV12-3/TRBV12-4; CDR3aa: CASRGPANEQFF; CDR3nt: TGTGCCAGCAGAGGGCCGGCTAATGAGCAGTTCTTC
d_gene: TRBD1; j_gene: TRBJ1-4; abundance: many; v_gene: TRBV12-3/TRBV12-4; CDR3aa: CASRLTGGTNEKLFF; CDR3nt: TGTGCCAGCAGACTGACAGGGGGGACTAATGAAAAACTGTTTTTT
d_gene: TRBD1; j_gene: TRBJ2-1; abundance: many; v_gene: TRBV5-6; CDR3aa: CASIQGVYNEQFF; CDR3nt: TGTGCCAGCATTCAGGGGGTGTACAATGAGCAGTTCTTC
d_gene: TRBD1; j_gene: TRBJ2-7; abundance: -; v_gene: TRBV30; CDR3aa: CAWSGRTGGFYEQYF; CDR3nt: TGTGCCTGGAGTGGCCGGACAGGGGGCTTCTACGAGCAGTACTTC
d_gene: -; j_gene: TRBJ1-1; abundance: -; v_gene: TRBV12-3/TRBV12-4; CDR3aa: CASSSRISYQDTEAFF; CDR3nt: TGTGCCAGCAGTTCGCGTATCTCATATCAGGACACTGAAGCTTTCTTT
d_gene: -; j_gene: TRBJ1-1; abundance: many; v_gene: TRBV28; CDR3aa: CASSSRGAPLSNTEAFF; CDR3nt: TGTGCCAGCAGTTCCCGAGGGGCCCCGCTATCGAACACTGAAGCTTTCTTT
d_gene: TRBD2; j_gene: TRBJ2-7; abundance: -; v_gene: TRBV5-4; CDR3aa: CASSRPGGRAAYEQYF; CDR3nt: TGTGCCAGCAGCCGGCCGGGCGGGAGAGCGGCCTACGAGCAGTACTTC
d_gene: TRBD2; j_gene: TRBJ2-1; abundance: many; v_gene: TRBV5-1; CDR3aa: CASSLEAGGAGSYNEQFF; CDR3nt: TGCGCCAGCAGCTTGGAAGCGGGAGGGGCGGGCTCCTACAATGAGCAGTTCTTC
d_gene: -; j_gene: TRBJ2-1; abundance: -; v_gene: TRBV21-1; CDR3aa: CASSKEGGTSGRYEQFF; CDR3nt: TGTGCCAGCAGCAAAGAAGGGGGGACTAGCGGGAGATATGAGCAGTTCTTC